This is a list of T cell receptor beta chains from one sample in a study of cytomegalovirus exposure and HLA in healthy donors. TCRdb's table, derived via immunoSEQ multiplex PCR, lists solely in-frame clones and lacks some. The sample records roughly 180,000 clones, roughly 85% being singletons. Sample: PBMCs. Every receptor here comes from a man in his late teens or twenties in good health and CMV-seropositive. The CDR3 runs from the conserved cysteine through the conserved F or W. Each record gives: D gene, J gene, V gene, CDR3 DNA, CDR3 protein. The D gene is left open where the match is weak.

>TRBD1|TRBJ1-2|TRBV6-5
TGTGCCAGCAGTTCCAGCCAGGGGGCGCGTGGCTACACCTTC
CASSSSQGARGYTF
>TRBD1|TRBJ1-5|TRBV13
TGTGCCAGCGCTCAGGGGGATCAGCCCCAGCATTTT
CASAQGDQPQHF
>TRBD1|TRBJ1-1|TRBV29-1
TGCAGCGTTGACGGGACAGGCGCCGTCTATGAAGCTTTCTTT
CSVDGTGAVYEAFF
>TRBD2|TRBJ2-3|TRBV5-4
TGTGCCAGCAGCCCTCCCTTGGCGGGGGGGCAGGGAGATACGCAGTATTTT
CASSPPLAGGQGDTQYF
>-|TRBJ1-6|TRBV5-6
TGTGCCAGCAGCATAAACCCAGGGGTCTCACCCCTCCACTTT
CASSINPGVSPLHF
>-|TRBJ1-2|TRBV29-1
TGCAGCGTGGCGCCAGGGGAGGGAGACGGCTACACCTTC
CSVAPGEGDGYTF
>-|TRBJ2-2|TRBV15
TGTGCCACCAGCAGAGATCGGGGGTCTGGCGGGGAGCTGTTTTTT
CATSRDRGSGGELFF
>TRBD2|TRBJ2-1|TRBV5-8
TGTGCCAGCAGCTTGGAATTCTCTAGCGGGGGGGTCGGTGAGCAGTTCTTC
CASSLEFSSGGVGEQFF
>TRBD1|TRBJ2-7|TRBV5-5
TGTGCCAGCCTAACACCACCGGGACAGGGGTCCTACGAGCAGTACTTC
CASLTPPGQGSYEQYF
>-|TRBJ1-3|TRBV6-1
TGTGCCAGCCCCGGGTCTGGAAACACCATATATTTT
CASPGSGNTIYF
>-|TRBJ2-3|TRBV5-4
TGTGCCAGCAGCTCCCGATCCCTTGACAGTCTACTTTCTAGCACAGATACGCAGTATTTT
CASSSRSLDSLLSSTDTQYF
>-|TRBJ2-5|TRBV4-1
TGCGCCAGCAGCCAAGACCGGACAGTAGAAGAGACCCAGTACTTC
CASSQDRTVEETQYF